This record concerns one T cell receptor (beta chain) sequence. The data stem from a study of blood T cell repertoires in COVID-19. Study at large: Italy, Spain and the United States were the sources of the convalescent and acute COVID-19 samples.

Germline values: CDR1 SGHTA, CDR2 FQGNSA. CDR3 length: 14 residues. V shed 3 bases, J shed 5 bases, and the junction held 5 bases outside the gene matches. Original methodology: Quantification of nucleated cells was approximated via reference gene primer amplification. The method was immunoSEQ multiplex PCR; TCRdb's version includes in-frame clones alone and lacks a portion of them. V, J and clone size are those of that table, while D and trimming were read from the DNA. The table records about 100,000 clones, roughly nine tenths of them present only once. Material: peripheral blood. This sequence was found in a man aged 30 to 39 in a cohort sampled during active COVID-19. V and J are TRBV7-2 and TRBJ1-1, with 8 bases fitting TRBD1. CDR3 in DNA: TGTGCCAGCAGCTTCACCAGGGGGCGGACTGAAGCTTTCTTT. Amino acids: CASSFTRGRTEAFF.